A single sample is the source of the 30 T cell receptor beta chains below, sequenced in a study of T cells after yellow fever vaccination. Each CDR3 protein is one row after TCRdb ran MiXCR on the 5' RACE reads. The sample has 500,000 to 650,000 distinct CDR3 sequences; 9% to 15% are singletons. The sequencing used PBMCs, collected on the day of the yellow fever booster vaccination. All receptors come from a man aged 25 to 40 who received the YFV17D yellow fever vaccine.

The chain uses TRBV12-3 or TRBV12-4 and TRBJ2-2, with no clear D. V was shortened by 2 bases and J by 2 bases, with 9 bases between the two germline ends. CDR3 length equals 15 residues. This chain's CDR3 is CASSLFAYNTGELFF. Here the CDR3 DNA reads TGTGCCAGCAGTTTATTTGCGTACAACACCGGGGAGCTGTTTTTT.

V is TRBV20-1 and J is TRBJ2-1; D possibly corresponds to TRBD2 (6 bases). The germline gives CDR1 DFQATT, CDR2 SNEGSKA (reference sequence). CDR3 length: 12 amino acids. V was trimmed by 2 bases and J by 10 bases, leaving 12 bases between them. The CDR3 loop is CSARPEGWEQFF. Written as DNA, the CDR3 is TGCAGTGCTAGACCGGAGGGCTGGGAGCAGTTCTTC.

The chain uses TRBV7-2 and TRBJ2-7; D possibly matches TRBD1 or TRBD2 (5 bases each). V lost 5 bases and J 0 bases, leaving 11 bases between the germline ends. This CDR3 is built from 14 residues. Germline V gene sequence: CDR1 SGHTA, CDR2 FQGNSA. CDR3 in amino acids: CASSITGPSYEQYF. In DNA, the CDR3 is TGTGCCAGCAGCATTACGGGACCCTCCTACGAGCAGTACTTC.

This clonotype appeared a few times. J is TRBJ2-3 and V is TRBV11-3; D gene unclear. V was pared by 2 bases and J by 4 bases, with 10 bases between. CDR1 is SGHNT and CDR2 is YENEEA in the germline V gene. The CDR3 spans 14 residues. CDR3 amino acids: CASSLYRQSDTQYF. The CDR3 nucleotides are TGTGCCAGCAGCTTATATCGGCAATCAGATACGCAGTATTTT.

This clonotype was counted a few times. The V and J genes are TRBV20-1 and TRBJ2-3; 10 bases map to TRBD2. Germline assignment: CDR1 DFQATT and CDR2 SNEGSKA (reference sequence). The CDR3 contains 19 residues. V dropped 1 base and J dropped 2; count of bases not matched to a gene: 15. CDR3: CSARGIPTLAGVATDTQYF. DNA of the CDR3: TGCAGTGCTAGAGGTATTCCTACGCTAGCGGGAGTCGCCACAGATACGCAGTATTTT.

The genes are TRBV19 and TRBJ2-7; no definite D call. The germline V gene encodes CDR1 LNHDA and CDR2 SQIVND (reference sequence). Trimming stripped 2 bases from V and 2 bases from J, with 10 bases between. CDR3 length: 14 residues. The DNA of the CDR3 is TGTGCCAGTAGTATATTCGCCGGACCCTACGAGCAGTACTTC. This codes for CASSIFAGPYEQYF.

The genes are TRBV10-1 and TRBJ2-7; 12 positions agree with TRBD1. This CDR3 comprises 15 residues. The germline V gene encodes CDR1 WNHNN and CDR2 SYGVQD (reference sequence). V gave up 8 bases and J gave up 6 bases; unmatched junction bases: 11. CDR3 sequence (DNA): TGCGCCAGCCCTCCCCCCGGGACAGGGGGCTTCGAGCAGTACTTC. It specifies CASPPPGTGGFEQYF.

The CDR3 nucleotides are TGTGCCATCAGTGATGGGGACAGGGATCCCTATGGCTACACCTTC. Its protein is CAISDGDRDPYGYTF. The chain employs TRBV10-3 and TRBJ1-2; 9 nucleotides line up with TRBD1. Per germline, CDR1 ENHRY and CDR2 SYGVKD. The CDR3 is 15 residues long. V was clipped by 3 bases and J by 4 bases; unmatched bases: 6.

This sequence joins TRBV20-1 and TRBJ2-7; D unresolved. This CDR3 comprises 14 residues. CDR1 is DFQATT, CDR2 SNEGSKA, per germline (reference sequence). Trimming removed 0 bases from V and 1 base from J, with 10 bases in between. The CDR3 protein is CSARDISRSYEQYF. The CDR3 region has the DNA TGCAGTGCTAGAGATATTTCGAGATCCTACGAGCAGTACTTC.

This clonotype was observed a few times. V gene TRBV6-2 or TRBV6-3 combines with J gene TRBJ2-1; D is uncertain. The CDR3 sequence is 13 residues long. Looked up from germline, CDR1 is MNHEY and CDR2 is SVGEGT. V was pared by 6 bases and J by 5 bases, with 11 bases between. CDR3 in DNA: TGTGCCAGCAGCCCAACTGCTAACAATGAGCAGTTCTTC. Its protein is CASSPTANNEQFF.

This chain joins TRBV20-1 and TRBJ1-1, with 7 positions matching TRBD1. V gave up 0 bases and J gave up 1 base; unmatched junction bases: 11. The germline V gene has CDR1 DFQATT and CDR2 SNEGSKA (reference sequence). This CDR3 is built from 17 residues. The CDR3 region is CSARDQGGPSPNTEAFF. The DNA of the CDR3 is TGCAGTGCTAGAGATCAGGGGGGGCCGAGCCCGAACACTGAAGCTTTCTTT.

V and J are TRBV20-1 and TRBJ2-7, with 7 nucleotides matching TRBD2. J was trimmed by 12 bases and V by 5 bases; bases with no gene match: 7. CDR3 length equals 10 residues. Germline V gene data show CDR1 as DFQATT and CDR2 as SNEGSKA (reference sequence). The CDR3 is CSAQGGVLYF. The DNA for the CDR3 is TGCAGTGCTCAGGGAGGGGTTCTGTACTTC.

The CDR3, as DNA: TGTGCCAGCAGTTACCTCGGAGGGGGGAACACTGAAGCTTTCTTT. The encoded protein is CASSYLGGGNTEAFF. This rearrangement joins TRBV6-5 to TRBJ1-1, with TRBD1 as a possible D gene (6 bases). With 2 bases removed from V and 1 base from J, the gap between germline ends came to 11 bases. The germline CDR1 and CDR2 sequences are MNHEY and SVGAGI. The CDR3 totals 15 residues.

This clonotype came up a few times. The chain recombines TRBV10-2 with TRBJ2-3; 8 bases match TRBD2. The CDR3 sequence is 15 residues long. The ends lost 4 bases at V and 11 bases at J; junction bases unmatched: 14. Germline V gives CDR1 WSHSY, CDR2 SAAADI. This CDR3 reads CASSVPTSGESGQYF. CDR3 coding DNA: TGCGCCAGCAGTGTGCCCACTAGCGGAGAAAGCGGGCAGTATTTT.

The J gene is TRBJ2-1, the V gene TRBV7-9; 7 bases match TRBD2. This CDR3 is 16 amino acids long. Germline values: CDR1 SEHNR, CDR2 FQNEAQ (reference sequence). V gave up 4 bases and J gave up 5 bases; unmatched junction bases: 11. CDR3 residues: CASSSLGRASDNEQFF. The CDR3 coding sequence is TGTGCCAGCAGCTCTTTGGGGAGGGCTTCAGACAATGAGCAGTTCTTC.

The chain uses TRBV30 and TRBJ2-2; 9 bases fit TRBD2. Trimming took 3 bases from V and 3 from J; bases not matched to a gene: 14. CDR3 length: 18 residues. Germline-derived CDR1 and CDR2 are GTSNPN and SVGIG (reference sequence). The CDR3: CAWSPRSSGVPDTGELFF. Written as DNA, the CDR3 is TGTGCCTGGAGCCCCCGGTCTAGCGGGGTCCCGGACACCGGGGAGCTGTTTTTT.

This clonotype showed up just a few times. The chain combines TRBV5-1 with TRBJ2-1; 9 nucleotides match TRBD2. Germline-derived CDR1 and CDR2 are SGHRS and YFSETQ. This CDR3 is built from 16 residues. The junction had 3 bases not matched to a gene; V was cut back by 0 bases and J by 2 bases. The CDR3 DNA is TGCGCCAGCAGCTTGGTAGCGGGAGTTACCTACAATGAGCAGTTCTTC. Its protein is CASSLVAGVTYNEQFF.

This clonotype has just a few counts. The genes are TRBV20-1 and TRBJ2-3; possibly TRBD2 for D (6 bases). Trimming stripped 6 bases from V and 2 bases from J, with 18 bases between. CDR3 size: 15 residues. Germline loops: CDR1 DFQATT, CDR2 SNEGSKA (reference sequence). The CDR3 spells CSALPLGGATDTQYF. CDR3 sequence (DNA): TGCAGTGCGCTCCCACTGGGGGGAGCCACAGATACGCAGTATTTT.

This rearrangement joins TRBV7-6 to TRBJ2-1, with TRBD2 identical over 7 bases. Germline CDR1 reads SGHVS; CDR2 reads FNYEAQ. The CDR3 is made up of 21 amino acids. J was trimmed by 0 bases and V by 0 bases; bases with no gene match: 17. The CDR3 sequence is CASSLAPLVSGTKSSYNEQFF. The CDR3 bases are TGTGCCAGCAGCTTAGCGCCACTTGTATCCGGGACTAAGAGCTCCTACAATGAGCAGTTCTTC.

This chain uses TRBV12-3 or TRBV12-4 with TRBJ2-1, with 10 bases fitting TRBD2. CDR3 size: 14 residues. J was trimmed by 6 bases and V by 3 bases; bases with no gene match: 2. The CDR3 DNA reads TGTGCCAGCAGTTTGGGACTAGCGACCAATGAGCAGTTCTTC. This gives the protein CASSLGLATNEQFF.

The chain employs TRBV5-5 and TRBJ2-7; D uncertain. The CDR3 is 17 amino acids. The germline V and J ends were trimmed by 4 bases and 0 bases, with 20 bases remaining between them. CDR1 SGHKS and CDR2 YYEKEE come from the germline V gene (reference sequence). As DNA, the CDR3 is TGTGCCAGCAGCCCCACAGAAACCTTGAAGAGCTCCTACGAGCAGTACTTC. Its translation: CASSPTETLKSSYEQYF.

This sequence joins TRBV5-1 and TRBJ2-7; 7 nucleotides align to TRBD1. This CDR3 comprises 13 residues. Trimming cost V 3 bases and J 2 bases; bases outside gene matches: 2. Germline V gives CDR1 SGHRS, CDR2 YFSETQ. The CDR3 DNA follows: TGCGCCAGCAGCTGGGACAGTACCTACGAGCAGTACTTC. This gives the protein CASSWDSTYEQYF.

This rearrangement joins TRBV15 to TRBJ2-3; TRBD2 agrees at 10 bases. In germline, CDR1 is LNHNV, CDR2 YYDKDF (reference sequence). This CDR3 has 18 amino acids. Unmatched junction bases numbered 10, after V lost 0 bases and J lost 4 bases. CDR3 protein: CATSRELSSGRASDTQYF. The CDR3 DNA is TGTGCCACCAGCAGAGAATTGAGCAGCGGGAGGGCCTCAGATACGCAGTATTTT.

This clonotype was recorded only once. V and J are TRBV18 and TRBJ2-5; perhaps TRBD1 as D (6 bases). The CDR3 has 14 amino acids. Trimming took off 2 bases at V and 7 bases at J, with 14 bases between the two ends. From germline, CDR1 is KGHSH and CDR2 LQKENI. For the CDR3, the DNA is TGTGCCAGCTCACCAACTGCAATAGGGGGGACCCAGTACTTC. This translates into CASSPTAIGGTQYF.

V gene TRBV10-1 combines with J gene TRBJ2-2; a possible D gene is TRBD1 (5 bases). Germline V CDR1 and CDR2: WNHNN, SYGVQD (reference sequence). This CDR3 is built from 15 residues. The V end lost 0 bases, the J end lost 5 bases, and 10 bases lay between the germline ends. The chain's CDR3 is CASSESGVRTGELFF. The CDR3 DNA follows: TGCGCCAGCAGTGAGTCAGGGGTTCGTACCGGGGAGCTGTTTTTT.

This clonotype was observed many times. The chain carries TRBV7-9 and TRBJ2-1; D ambiguous. The CDR3 covers 11 residues. CDR1 is SEHNR and CDR2 is FQNEAQ in the germline V gene (reference sequence). V lost 1 base to trimming and J lost 9 bases, with 4 bases between them. The DNA for the CDR3 is TGTGCCAGCAGCTTAGAAGTTGAGCAGTTCTTC. Protein product: CASSLEVEQFF.

This chain joins TRBV30 and TRBJ1-4; 8 positions agree with TRBD1. V gave up 0 bases and J gave up 8 bases; unmatched junction bases: 5. This CDR3 comprises 14 residues. Germline lookup yields CDR1 GTSNPN and CDR2 SVGIG (reference sequence). In DNA form, the CDR3 reads TGTGCCTGGAGTGTACGGACAGGGATCGAAAAACTGTTTTTT. It codes for CAWSVRTGIEKLFF.

As regards this clonotype: Relative to the germline gene, one junction end is altered; a read error may explain this. The gene calls are TRBV6-2 or TRBV6-3 and TRBJ2-2; D is unresolved. This CDR3 is 16 amino acids long. Germline CDR1 reads MNHEY; CDR2 reads SVGEGT. CDR3 loop: CAGSKPSGARPGELFF. Here the CDR3 DNA reads TGTGCCGGCAGTAAACCCTCTGGAGCCAGACCCGGGGAGCTGTTTTTT.

In this sample, this clonotype turned up many times. The J gene is TRBJ2-3, the V gene TRBV20-1; D is unresolved. Trimming cost V 4 bases and J 2 bases, with 4 bases left between them. In germline, CDR1 is DFQATT, CDR2 SNEGSKA (reference sequence). This CDR3 is built from 11 residues. The CDR3 is CSAIITDTQYF. CDR3 in DNA: TGCAGTGCTATAATCACAGATACGCAGTATTTT.

This clonotype occurred many times. The V and J genes are TRBV3-1 and TRBJ2-7; the D is unclear. The CDR3 runs to 14 residues. Germline V gene sequence: CDR1 LGHDT, CDR2 YNNKEL (reference sequence). V dropped 0 bases and J dropped 6 bases, with 12 bases sitting between them. Written as DNA, the CDR3 is TGTGCCAGCAGCCAAGAGCACACTGCTTCCGAGCAGTACTTC. Protein: CASSQEHTASEQYF.